The 31 T cell receptor beta chains listed next were all sequenced from one sample in a study of T cells after yellow fever vaccination (dated by TCRdb to about 2019). The sample's treatment or condition, from its label and the paper: live attenuated yellow fever vaccine strain. Library prep was done by 5' RACE. These reads were obtained on an Illumina NovaSeq 6000. Using fastp at Q25 and MiXCR, TCRdb reprocessed the public reads and kept productive beta chains. Rows with one shared CDR3 protein collapse into an entry with the most common genes and DNA. Recorded for this sample are 300,000 to 350,000 distinct CDR3 sequences; 4% to 5.5% of them occurred a single time. The ten largest make up less than 20% of the sample. Specimen: PBMCs, collected 15 days after the yellow fever booster vaccination. The receptors here all came from a man younger than 35 who received the YFV17D yellow fever vaccine.

This clonotype was detected ten times or more. The V and J genes are TRBV29-1 and TRBJ2-2, with D perhaps TRBD2 (5 bases). The CDR3 length is 13 residues. Between the trimmed V and J ends, which lost 4 bases and 4 bases, there was a span of 10 bases. The V gene's germline CDR1 is SQVTM and CDR2 ANQGSEA. The CDR3 here is CSVVERGTGELFF. The CDR3, as DNA: TGCAGCGTTGTGGAACGGGGCACCGGGGAGCTGTTTTTT.

This clonotype was found many times. This chain uses TRBV20-1 with TRBJ2-4; 8 nucleotides align to TRBD2. The junction had 10 bases not matched to a gene; V was cut back by 3 bases and J by 6 bases. CDR3 length equals 15 residues. Germline V gives CDR1 DFQATT, CDR2 SNEGSKA (reference sequence). CDR3 bases: TGCAGTGCTAGGGACGGGGGGGCCTTGGGAAACATTCAGTACTTC. It specifies CSARDGGALGNIQYF.

This clonotype was seen at least ten times. The chain's CDR3 is CASSYLSRANYGYTF. For the CDR3, the DNA is TGTGCCAGCAGTTACCTCTCGAGGGCCAACTATGGCTACACCTTC. The rearrangement uses TRBV6-5 and TRBJ1-2; D is unresolved. V lost 2 bases and J 2 bases, leaving 12 bases between the germline ends. The CDR3 covers 15 residues. CDR1 MNHEY and CDR2 SVGAGI come from the germline V gene.

This clonotype was counted ten times or more. The chain recombines TRBV20-1 with TRBJ1-4, with TRBD1 as a possible D gene (6 bases). The CDR3 spans 14 residues. Trimming took 2 bases from V and 8 from J, leaving 15 bases between them. Germline V gene lookup returns CDR1 DFQATT and CDR2 SNEGSKA (reference sequence). Written as DNA, the CDR3 is TGCAGTGCTAGATCAGGGGTCCCGAGGGAAAAACTGTTTTTT. Translation gives CSARSGVPREKLFF.

The chain couples TRBV5-1 to TRBJ1-1; a weak D match, TRBD1 (6 bases). This CDR3 is 15 amino acids long. Germline values: CDR1 SGHRS, CDR2 YFSETQ. V was clipped by 0 bases and J by 4 bases, with 13 bases between them. The CDR3 loop is CASSLVPSQGTEAFF. The CDR3 nucleotides read TGCGCCAGCAGCTTGGTCCCTTCACAGGGCACTGAAGCTTTCTTT.

V is TRBV7-6 and J is TRBJ2-7; the D call may be TRBD1 or TRBD2 (5 bases each). Trimming removed 3 bases from V and 0 bases from J, with 12 bases in between. The CDR3 runs to 15 residues. Germline loops: CDR1 SGHVS, CDR2 FNYEAQ. The CDR3: CASSLGTSRSYEQYF. CDR3 DNA sequence: TGTGCCAGCAGCTTGGGGACGAGTCGCTCCTACGAGCAGTACTTC.

This CDR3 reads CAISVGDPGANVLTF. The CDR3 DNA sequence: TGTGCCATCAGTGTAGGGGACCCAGGGGCCAACGTCCTGACTTTC. The chain links TRBV10-3 to TRBJ2-6, with D perhaps given as TRBD1 or TRBD2 (5 bases each). Germline CDR1 is ENHRY and CDR2 is SYGVKD. This CDR3 contains 15 residues. Trimming took off 4 bases at V and 4 bases at J, with 11 bases between the two ends.

V is TRBV5-4 and J is TRBJ2-6; D gene ambiguous. V was shortened by 0 bases and J by 1 base, with 8 bases between the two germline ends. CDR1 SGHNT and CDR2 YYREEE come from the germline V gene (reference sequence). This CDR3 comprises 16 residues. The CDR3 sequence: CASSLETASGANVLTF. As DNA, the CDR3 is TGTGCCAGCAGCTTGGAAACGGCTTCTGGGGCCAACGTCCTGACTTTC.

Ten or more counts support this clonotype. This sequence joins TRBV5-1 and TRBJ2-1; 10 nucleotides align to TRBD2. The V and J ends lost 0 bases and 4 bases, in that order; junction bases with no gene match: 4. Germline CDR1 SGHRS, CDR2 YFSETQ. The CDR3 runs to 16 residues. In nucleotides, the CDR3 is TGCGCCAGCAGCTTGGAATTAGCGGGGGGATACAATGAGCAGTTCTTC. This gives the protein CASSLELAGGYNEQFF.

This clonotype has ten or more counts. This chain connects TRBV29-1 to TRBJ1-1; D ambiguous. Trimming removed 4 bases from V and 4 bases from J, with 16 bases in between. CDR1 is SQVTM, CDR2 ANQGSEA, per germline. The CDR3 is made up of 14 amino acids. The CDR3 DNA follows: TGCAGCGTTGGACGCCTAAGCCTGGGCACTGAAGCTTTCTTT. Translated: CSVGRLSLGTEAFF.

This clonotype was detected many times. J is TRBJ2-7 and V is TRBV6-5; D call uncertain. This CDR3 has 15 amino acids. The germline gives CDR1 MNHEY, CDR2 SVGAGI. The V end was cut by 2 bases, the J end by 2 bases, with 13 bases between. The chain's CDR3 is CASSYRPAAAYEQYF. CDR3 nucleotides: TGTGCCAGCAGTTACCGGCCGGCGGCGGCCTACGAGCAGTACTTC.

This clonotype was picked up many times. This sequence joins TRBV4-2 and TRBJ1-2; D may be TRBD1 (6 bases). Germline V lookup: CDR1 LGHNA, CDR2 YNFKEQ. Trimming cost V 4 bases and J 4 bases, with 10 bases left between them. The CDR3 length is 13 residues. CDR3 in DNA: TGTGCCAGCAGCCCAGGGGTTTCCTATGGCTACACCTTC. This sequence encodes CASSPGVSYGYTF.

This clonotype was seen at least ten times. The chain is built from TRBV7-9 and TRBJ2-3; perhaps D is TRBD1 or TRBD2 (6 bases each). This CDR3 contains 16 residues. V was trimmed by 5 bases and J by 3 bases, leaving 18 bases between them. In germline, CDR1 is SEHNR, CDR2 FQNEAQ (reference sequence). This CDR3 reads CASSAPLGGRTDTQYF. The CDR3 region has the DNA TGTGCCAGCAGCGCTCCTTTAGGGGGGAGGACAGATACGCAGTATTTT.

This clonotype occurred many times. The chain has TRBV9 and TRBJ1-2, with D possibly TRBD1 on 5 matching bases. Trimming removed 3 bases from V and 4 bases from J, with 19 bases in between. CDR3 length: 16 residues. The V gene's germline CDR1 is SGDLS and CDR2 YYNGEE. As DNA, the CDR3 is TGTGCCAGCAGCGCTTATGGGGGTCAGGGAGTCTATGGCTACACCTTC. This encodes CASSAYGGQGVYGYTF.

This clonotype was counted many times. The chain links TRBV11-2 to TRBJ2-7; D is perhaps TRBD2 (6 bases). This CDR3 has 15 amino acids. The V gene's germline CDR1 is SGHAT and CDR2 FQNNGV. The V end lost 2 bases, the J end lost 0 bases, and 11 bases lay between the germline ends. This chain's CDR3 is CASSLQAGSSYEQYV. In DNA form, the CDR3 reads TGTGCCAGCAGCTTACAGGCGGGAAGCTCCTACGAGCAGTACGTC.

The V gene is TRBV7-2, the J gene TRBJ2-7; D not resolved. Germline assignment: CDR1 SGHTA and CDR2 FQGNSA. V lost 2 bases, J lost 6 bases, and 14 bases lay in between. The length of the CDR3 is 14 residues. The CDR3 DNA reads TGTGCCAGCAGCTTATTTGACCTCTCGGGCGAGCAGTACTTC. This codes for CASSLFDLSGEQYF.

This clonotype showed up many times. This chain connects TRBV20-1 to TRBJ2-7; 8 bases are shared with TRBD1. Germline CDR1 is DFQATT and CDR2 is SNEGSKA (reference sequence). Germline trimming cut 3 bases from V and 2 bases from J; bases unmatched to any gene: 0. CDR3 length: 12 amino acids. CDR3 region: CSARGQAYEQYV. DNA for the CDR3: TGCAGTGCTAGGGGACAGGCCTACGAGCAGTACGTC.

This clonotype was seen at least ten times. The V and J genes are TRBV7-3 and TRBJ1-1; 8 bases are a match to TRBD1. CDR1 is SGHTA, CDR2 FQGTGA, per germline. Trimming removed 5 bases from V and 9 bases from J; junction bases left unmatched: 8. This CDR3 has 13 amino acids. The CDR3: CASSLGTGGKAFF. CDR3 sequence (DNA): TGTGCCAGCAGCCTAGGGACAGGCGGAAAAGCTTTCTTT.

This clonotype was seen a handful of times. The V gene is TRBV3-1, the J gene TRBJ2-1, with 7 bases lining up with TRBD2. In germline, CDR1 is LGHDT, CDR2 YNNKEL (reference sequence). CDR3 size: 13 residues. Trimming cost V 1 base and J 15 bases; bases outside gene matches: 9. The CDR3 DNA reads as TGTGCCAGCAGCCAAGGAGAGGAGGGGAGGGGGTTCTTC. The encoded protein is CASSQGEEGRGFF.

The V and J genes are TRBV6-2 or TRBV6-3 and TRBJ2-6; no definite D call. V lost 2 bases to trimming and J lost 0 bases, with 8 bases between them. The CDR3 runs 16 residues. Per the germline V gene, CDR1 is MNHEY and CDR2 is SVGEGT. DNA of the CDR3: TGTGCCAGCAGTTACGCTAGAGGCTCTGGGGCCAACGTCCTGACTTTC. It encodes CASSYARGSGANVLTF.

The DNA of the CDR3 is TGTGCCATCGCGGACAGGGAGAGTTCACCCCTCCACTTT. As protein: CAIADRESSPLHF. The V and J genes are TRBV10-3 and TRBJ1-6, with TRBD1 identical over 8 bases. Germline lookup yields CDR1 ENHRY and CDR2 SYGVKD. CDR3 length equals 13 residues. V lost 8 bases, J lost 9 bases, and 6 bases stayed unmatched.

The chain carries TRBV5-5 and TRBJ1-5, with unresolved D. The germline CDR1 and CDR2 sequences are SGHKS and YYEKEE (reference sequence). Trimming cost V 2 bases and J 0 bases, with 9 bases left between them. The CDR3 spans 15 residues. The CDR3 coding sequence is TGTGCCAGCAGCTTCGTTCCGAATAGCAATCAGCCCCAGCATTTT. This translates into CASSFVPNSNQPQHF.

This rearrangement joins TRBV7-2 to TRBJ2-5; 8 bases agree with TRBD2. The CDR3 has 14 residues. CDR1 SGHTA and CDR2 FQGNSA come from the germline V gene. V dropped 7 bases and J dropped 4; count of bases not matched to a gene: 8. The CDR3 DNA reads as TGTGCCAGCACCACCGCGGGGGGTCGAGAGACCCAGTACTTC. Amino acids: CASTTAGGRETQYF.

The chain has TRBV4-3 and TRBJ1-1, with TRBD1 as a possible D gene (5 bases). V dropped 1 base and J dropped 4 bases, with 16 bases sitting between them. Germline V gene data show CDR1 as LGHNA and CDR2 as YSLEER. This CDR3 comprises 16 residues. In DNA form, the CDR3 reads TGCGCCAGCAGCCAAGGGGACCGCTCCTATGTCACTGAAGCTTTCTTT. Translated, it gives CASSQGDRSYVTEAFF.

This clonotype was seen at least ten times. The chain recombines TRBV9 with TRBJ2-3; D gene unclear. The V and J ends lost 1 base and 5 bases respectively, with 11 bases between them. This CDR3 spans 14 amino acids. Germline V gene sequence: CDR1 SGDLS, CDR2 YYNGEE. The chain's CDR3 is CASSVRSRIDTQYF. CDR3 sequence (DNA): TGTGCCAGCAGCGTACGGAGTCGTATAGATACGCAGTATTTT.

The chain couples TRBV27 to TRBJ1-1; no clear D. V lost 6 bases, J lost 4 bases, and 15 bases lay in between. The V gene's germline CDR1 is MNHEY and CDR2 SMNVEV (reference sequence). The CDR3 contains 14 residues. DNA of the CDR3: TGTGCCAGCAGCATTGACCTTGGCTTCACTGAAGCTTTCTTT. Amino acid sequence: CASSIDLGFTEAFF.

The rearrangement links TRBV12-3 or TRBV12-4 to TRBJ2-5, with D uncertain. V lost 6 bases and J 2 bases, leaving 16 bases between the germline ends. The CDR3 sequence is 15 residues long. CDR3 in amino acids: CASSPPADLQETQYF. The CDR3 region has the DNA TGTGCCAGCAGCCCACCCGCGGACCTACAAGAGACCCAGTACTTC.

The table lists this clonotype with many counts. The CDR3 DNA reads as TGTGCCAGCAGCGCCGCTTCTAGGGACATTCAGTACTTC. Its protein is CASSAASRDIQYF. The V and J genes are TRBV5-5 and TRBJ2-4; D uncertain. Germline V lookup: CDR1 SGHKS, CDR2 YYEKEE (reference sequence). V was cut by 4 bases and J by 8 bases, with 13 bases left in between. This CDR3 is built from 13 residues.

In its sample, this clonotype was seen many times. The genes are TRBV11-2 and TRBJ1-2, with D possibly being TRBD1 (5 bases). This CDR3 is built from 14 residues. The germline CDR1 and CDR2 sequences are SGHAT and FQNNGV. Trimming took 5 bases from V and 3 from J, leaving 13 bases between them. The CDR3 bases are TGTGCCAGCAGCGTCCAGGGCTTTGACTATGGCTACACCTTC. The encoded protein is CASSVQGFDYGYTF.

The rearrangement links TRBV18 to TRBJ2-7, with D possibly matching TRBD2 (6 bases). The CDR3 runs to 16 residues. V shed 2 bases and J shed 0 bases, with 14 bases lying between them. Germline values: CDR1 KGHSH, CDR2 LQKENI. In DNA, the CDR3 is TGTGCCAGCTCACCAAAGGTACGGGGGAGCTCCTACGAGCAGTACTTC. Amino acid sequence: CASSPKVRGSSYEQYF.

This clonotype turned up a few times. The gene calls are TRBV6-5 and TRBJ1-1; D not resolved. Germline CDR1 MNHEY, CDR2 SVGAGI. The CDR3 consists of 14 residues. Trimming shortened V by 5 bases and J by 5 bases, and 15 bases separated the two germline ends. Here the CDR3 reads CASSPREGRTEAFF. Here the CDR3 DNA reads TGTGCCAGCAGTCCCCGGGAAGGGAGGACTGAAGCTTTCTTT.